This is a list of T cell receptor beta chains from one sample in a study of blood T cell repertoires in COVID-19. Sequencing was performed with immunoSEQ multiplex PCR; in TCRdb, only in-frame clones are kept and a portion is missing. The repertoire holds approximately 75,000 clones, with roughly 80% as singletons. Sample: peripheral blood. The receptor set was obtained from a woman older than 75 with acute or convalescent COVID-19. Each CDR3 is given with its conserved first and last residue. Each record gives: D gene, J gene, V gene, clone size, CDR3 DNA, CDR3 protein. A D gene is named only where the DNA matches it firmly. Where a row states a size, it is once, few, many or the class of an expanded clone; other rows omit it.

TRBD1	TRBJ1-5	TRBV7-2	.	TGTGCCAGCAGCTCTACAGGGGCTAATCAGCCCCAGCATTTT	CASSSTGANQPQHF
.	TRBJ1-1	TRBV6-5	.	TGTGCCAGCAGTTACACTGCCTCGAGGGGGGGCACTGAAGCTTTCTTT	CASSYTASRGGTEAFF
.	TRBJ1-5	TRBV18	once	TGTGCCACCTCGGAAGACTCGATCAGCGGCCAGCCCCAGCATTTT	CATSEDSISGQPQHF
TRBD2	TRBJ2-2	TRBV19	.	TGTGCCAGTAGTATATGGGGACTAGGCTCCAACACCGGGGAGCTGTTTTTT	CASSIWGLGSNTGELFF
TRBD2	TRBJ2-1	TRBV5-1	.	TGCGCCAGCGTACCCCCCGGGGGGAATGAGCAGTTCTTC	CASVPPGGNEQFF
.	TRBJ1-3	TRBV5-6	.	TGTGCCAGCAGCTTGGGGCAGGGTTTCGGAAACACCATATATTTT	CASSLGQGFGNTIYF
TRBD2	TRBJ2-1	TRBV9	once	TGTGCCAGCAGCACCCAACCAGCGGGACTCGACGACAATGAGCAGTTCTTC	CASSTQPAGLDDNEQFF
TRBD2	TRBJ2-3	TRBV7-2	.	TGTGCCAGCAGCCCCGGACTAGCGGGGGGCCCCACAGATACGCAGTATTTT	CASSPGLAGGPTDTQYF
.	TRBJ2-6	TRBV5-1	once	TGCGCCAGCAGCTTGCTCCTGGTAGGGGCTGGGGCCAACGTCCTGACTTTC	CASSLLLVGAGANVLTF
.	TRBJ1-5	TRBV10-3	.	TGTGCCATCAAGGGGCTCGGGAATCAGCCCCAGCATTTT	CAIKGLGNQPQHF
.	TRBJ1-1	TRBV9	few	TGTGCCAGCAGCGTGGAGGGGCTGAACACTGAAGCTTTCTTT	CASSVEGLNTEAFF
.	TRBJ2-5	TRBV20-1	.	TGCAGTGCCACCAGGAAGACCCAGTACTTC	CSATRKTQYF
TRBD2	TRBJ2-5	TRBV5-4	.	TGTGCCAGCAGCTTGCGGACGGGGGGGCCGGGGGAGACCCAGTACTTC	CASSLRTGGPGETQYF
TRBD1	TRBJ2-5	TRBV7-6	once	TGTGCCAGCAGCTTAGCAGTGACAGGGGGTACGGAGACCCAGTACTTC	CASSLAVTGGTETQYF
TRBD2	TRBJ2-1	TRBV27	.	TGTGCCAGTCGTAGGGGACTAGCGGGGGCATACTCCTACAATGAGCAGTTCTTC	CASRRGLAGAYSYNEQFF
.	TRBJ1-4	TRBV30	.	TGTGCCTGGAGTTCGTCCAGGGCCTTTGAAAAACTGTTTTTT	CAWSSSRAFEKLFF
.	TRBJ1-1	TRBV29-1	.	TGCAGCGTTGCGGACACGAACACTGAAGCTTTCTTT	CSVADTNTEAFF
.	TRBJ1-5	TRBV20-1	.	TGCAGTGCTAGTGTGAGGGTTGGTGGCAATCAGCCCCAGCATTTT	CSASVRVGGNQPQHF
.	TRBJ2-1	TRBV5-1	.	TGCGCCAGCAGCTTCGGACAGCCCTACAATGAGCAGTTCTTC	CASSFGQPYNEQFF
TRBD2	TRBJ2-5	TRBV11-3	few	TGTGCCAGCAGCGCCGGCGGGGGGTGGGAGACCCAGTACTTC	CASSAGGGWETQYF
TRBD2	TRBJ2-7	TRBV18	.	TGTGCCAGCTCACGCAAGACTAGCGGGGGGGCGGACGAGCAGTACTTC	CASSRKTSGGADEQYF
.	TRBJ1-2	TRBV19	.	TGTGCCATCGGGAAAGTCGGCGGCTATGGCTACACCTTC	CAIGKVGGYGYTF